This T cell receptor (beta chain) was sequenced for a study of regulatory T cells in long-lasting Graves disease. Study information: Antithyroid drug exposure in newly diagnosed Graves' patients had lasted under 3 months.

Time point described: newly diagnosed GD, antithyroid drugs for less than 3 months. After RNA was extracted from PBMCs, the TCR library was made from it. This clonotype has a single count. CDR3-region Arm-PCR and iRepertoire HTBI primers produced the TCR beta libraries. TCRdb itself ran the multiplex PCR reads through MiXCR, one entry per CDR3 protein. Altogether 520,000 or so distinct CDR3 sequences are present, around 12% being singletons, with the ten largest covering around 9.3%. These records were also assigned to another study, of T cells in Graves' hyperthyroidism and ophthalmopathy. From that report: Diagnosis relied on clinical symptoms, serum thyroxine and TRAb, thyroid ultrasound and orbital computed tomography. HTBI primers were used for first-round RT-PCR of the TCR CDR3.

The specimen comprised peripheral blood mononuclear cells (PBMCs), sampled at new diagnosis, from a patient treated with antithyroid drugs. This TCR came from a woman aged 25 to 39 with Graves disease.

The CDR3 bases are TGTGCCAGCAGCTCGGGACCCAGGGGGGGGTACGAGCAGTACTTC. Encoded protein: CASSSGPRGGYEQYF. This rearrangement joins TRBV5-5 to TRBJ2-7, with D perhaps being TRBD1 or TRBD2 (7 bases each). Trimming left V 3 bases short and J 4 bases short, with 17 bases between. The CDR3 covers 15 residues. Germline assignment: CDR1 SGHKS and CDR2 YYEKEE (reference sequence).